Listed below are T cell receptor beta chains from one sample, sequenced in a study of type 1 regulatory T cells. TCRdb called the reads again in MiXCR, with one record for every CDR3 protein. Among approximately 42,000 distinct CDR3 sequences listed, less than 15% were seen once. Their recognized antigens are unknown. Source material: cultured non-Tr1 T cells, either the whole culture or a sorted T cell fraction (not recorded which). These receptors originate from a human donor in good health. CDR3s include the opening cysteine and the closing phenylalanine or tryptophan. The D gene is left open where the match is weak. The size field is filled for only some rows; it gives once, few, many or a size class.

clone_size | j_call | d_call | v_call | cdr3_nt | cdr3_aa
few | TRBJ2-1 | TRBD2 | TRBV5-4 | TGTGCCAGCAGCAGCGGGACTAGCGGTTACAATGAGCAGTTCTTC | CASSSGTSGYNEQFF
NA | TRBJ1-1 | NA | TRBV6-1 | TGTGCCAGCCCCCCCCCGGGAATCCAACGTGAAGCTTTCTTT | CASPPPGIQREAFF
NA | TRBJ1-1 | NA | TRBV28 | TGTGCCAGCAGACCGGGGGGATTGATAACTGAAGCTTTCTTT | CASRPGGLITEAFF
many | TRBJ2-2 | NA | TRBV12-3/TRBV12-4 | TGTGCCAGCATCCCGACAGGACGCACCGGGGAGCTGTTTTTT | CASIPTGRTGELFF
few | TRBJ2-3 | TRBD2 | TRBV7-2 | TGTGCCAGCAGCTTACAGGGCGGGAGGTCGGTAGATACGCAGTATTTT | CASSLQGGRSVDTQYF
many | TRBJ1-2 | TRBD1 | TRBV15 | TGTGCCACCAGCAGGGCCCACGGGACAGGGCCTGGCTACACCTTC | CATSRAHGTGPGYTF
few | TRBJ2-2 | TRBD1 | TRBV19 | TGTGCCAGTCGCTACGGGACAGGGTTAACCGGGGAGCTGTTTTTT | CASRYGTGLTGELFF
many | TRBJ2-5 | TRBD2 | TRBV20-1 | TGCAGTGCTAGAGATCTGGCGGGAGCCCAAGAGACCCAGTACTTC | CSARDLAGAQETQYF
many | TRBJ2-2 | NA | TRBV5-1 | TGCGCCAGCAGCTTCAAGGGGGACACCGGGGAGCTGTTTTTT | CASSFKGDTGELFF
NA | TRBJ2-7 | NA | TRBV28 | TGTGCCAGCAGCAGACAGGCCTACAGGGAGCAGTACTTC | CASSRQAYREQYF
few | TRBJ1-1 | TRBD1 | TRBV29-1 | TGCAGCGGAAGACAGGGGAATGAAGCTTTCTTT | CSGRQGNEAFF
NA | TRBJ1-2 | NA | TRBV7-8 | TGTGCCAGCAGCTTAGTGGACGTCGTCCAACTCACCTTC | CASSLVDVVQLTF
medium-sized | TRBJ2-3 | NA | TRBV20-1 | TGCAGTGCTAGAGACCCCTCCGAGGGAGGTCCAGATACGCAGTATTTT | CSARDPSEGGPDTQYF
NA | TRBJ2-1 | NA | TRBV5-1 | TGCGCCAGCAGCTTGGGGACAGTTTCATACAATGAGCAGTTCTTC | CASSLGTVSYNEQFF
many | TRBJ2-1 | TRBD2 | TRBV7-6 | TGTGCCAGCAGCTCCCTAACAGCGGGAGGATACAATGAGCAGTTCTTC | CASSSLTAGGYNEQFF